This passage covers 28 T cell receptor beta chains from one sample sequenced in a study of human T cells and chemical hapten exposure. A single record per CDR3 protein comes from TCRdb applying MiXCR to the RACE reads. Here the sample spans about 120,000 distinct CDR3 sequences, roughly 15% being singletons. Time point in this sample: patch test 1, 2 weeks after DPC sensitization. Described treatment: therapeutic diphenylcyclopropenone sensitization with weekly scalp DPC. Sample: whole blood, taken in connection with sensitization to the hapten diphenylcyclopropenone (DPC). The receptors originated from a young man with alopecia areata. Some clones in this sample may be carry-over from other donors' samples.

The rearrangement links TRBV27 to TRBJ1-1, with unresolved D. CDR3 length: 15 residues. CDR1 and CDR2 (germline): MNHEY, SMNVEV (reference sequence). V lost 4 bases and J 3 bases, leaving 15 bases between the germline ends. The CDR3 spells CASSSVGCGYTEAFF. For the CDR3, the DNA is TGTGCCAGCAGTTCCGTGGGGTGCGGCTACACTGAAGCTTTCTTT.

This sequence joins TRBV7-8 and TRBJ2-5; 8 nucleotides align to TRBD1. The CDR3 is made up of 16 amino acids. V was pared by 5 bases and J by 6 bases, with 14 bases of the junction left unmatched. Germline CDR1 SGHVS, CDR2 FQNEAQ. The CDR3 loop is CASSLYRTGRTKTQYF. The CDR3 nucleotides are TGTGCCAGCAGCCTCTACAGGACAGGGAGGACCAAGACCCAGTACTTC.

This clonotype was counted only a few times. This chain uses TRBV2 with TRBJ1-6; D possibly corresponds to TRBD1 (5 bases). The CDR3 has 15 amino acids. Germline-derived CDR1 and CDR2 are SNHLY and FYNNEI. V lost 6 bases and J lost 8, with 17 bases in between. The CDR3, as DNA: TGTGCCAGCAGCTACGTGGGGGAGGTTTATTCACCCCTCCACTTT. Translating it yields CASSYVGEVYSPLHF.

In its sample, this clonotype was seen a few times. The genes are TRBV3-1 and TRBJ2-5; D unclear. The CDR3 runs to 14 residues. The germline V gene has CDR1 LGHDT and CDR2 YNNKEL (reference sequence). V was cut by 4 bases and J by 4 bases, with 13 bases left in between. This chain's CDR3 is CASSLLPRRETQYF. CDR3 nucleotides: TGTGCCAGCAGCCTTCTTCCTAGGCGAGAGACCCAGTACTTC.

The chain combines TRBV7-9 with TRBJ1-4; D not certain. V lost 1 base to trimming and J lost 0 bases, with 6 bases between them. CDR1 is SEHNR and CDR2 is FQNEAQ in the germline V gene (reference sequence). This CDR3 region has 15 residues. The CDR3 DNA sequence: TGTGCCAGCAGCTTAGAGCTTGCAACTAATGAAAAACTGTTTTTT. It translates to CASSLELATNEKLFF.

This chain joins TRBV29-1 and TRBJ2-1; D unresolved. Germline V lookup: CDR1 SQVTM, CDR2 ANQGSEA. The CDR3 runs 11 residues. V gave up 2 bases and J gave up 7 bases, with 6 bases separating them. The CDR3 DNA reads TGCAGCGTTGAATTAGGTAATGAGCAGTTCTTC. Its protein is CSVELGNEQFF.

V usage is TRBV20-1 and J usage is TRBJ2-7; 10 bases match TRBD2. Trimming at V came to 0 bases and at J to 4 bases, leaving 9 bases not matched to a gene. The CDR3 length is 16 residues. Germline assignment: CDR1 DFQATT and CDR2 SNEGSKA (reference sequence). The CDR3: CSARDPGRSGGYEQYF. For the CDR3, the DNA is TGCAGTGCTAGAGATCCCGGTCGTAGCGGGGGGTACGAGCAGTACTTC.

There are a few counts of this clonotype. The chain is built from TRBV5-1 and TRBJ1-1, with D hard to call. Trimming took off 2 bases at V and 4 bases at J, with 15 bases between the two ends. Germline CDR1 and CDR2: SGHRS and YFSETQ. The CDR3 has 15 residues. The CDR3: CASSFGTDGSTEAFF. The CDR3 DNA reads as TGCGCCAGCAGCTTCGGAACTGATGGGAGCACTGAAGCTTTCTTT.

This clonotype was found a few times. This rearrangement joins TRBV6-5 to TRBJ1-1; a weak D match, TRBD1 (5 bases). Germline V gene lookup returns CDR1 MNHEY and CDR2 SVGAGI. Trimming took off 6 bases at V and 3 bases at J, with 20 bases between the two ends. CDR3 length equals 16 residues. CDR3 DNA sequence: TGTGCCAGCAGGGTCGGGAGGGGCCTCGTGGACACTGAAGCTTTCTTT. Residues: CASRVGRGLVDTEAFF.

This sequence joins TRBV13 and TRBJ1-3, with D unresolved. The CDR3 is made up of 13 amino acids. The germline CDR1 and CDR2 sequences are PRHDT and FYEKMQ (reference sequence). Trimming cost V 3 bases and J 0 bases, with 3 bases left between them. This chain's CDR3 is CASSFRSGNTIYF. CDR3 DNA: TGTGCCAGCAGCTTCCGCTCTGGAAACACCATATATTTT.

This clonotype was counted ten times or more. This sequence joins TRBV19 and TRBJ1-2, with unresolved D. Germline CDR1 and CDR2: LNHDA and SQIVND (reference sequence). V lost 8 bases and J lost 2, with 18 bases in between. This CDR3 has 15 amino acids. Written as DNA, the CDR3 is TGTGCCAGTTACCGGTCCGCAGTAGGAAACTATGGCTACACCTTC. It translates to CASYRSAVGNYGYTF.

This chain connects TRBV6-2 or TRBV6-3 to TRBJ1-1; possibly TRBD1 for D (6 bases). V was clipped by 7 bases and J by 0 bases, with 12 bases between them. This CDR3 spans 14 amino acids. Germline CDR1 reads MNHEY; CDR2 reads SVGEGT. DNA of the CDR3: TGTGCCAGCAAGAAGGGGGATATGAACACTGAAGCTTTCTTT. Translating it yields CASKKGDMNTEAFF.

The chain carries TRBV7-3 and TRBJ2-2; possibly TRBD2 for D (5 bases). Trimming removed 5 bases at V and 0 bases at J, with 13 bases between. Germline CDR1 and CDR2: SGHTA and FQGTGA. The CDR3 contains 16 residues. Written as DNA, the CDR3 is TGTGCCAGCAGCCGGGGTCCGGCAGCGAACACCGGGGAGCTGTTTTTT. Translated: CASSRGPAANTGELFF. Filled out from reference TRBV7-3 and TRBJ2-2, the complete variable domain reads GAGVSQTPSNKVTEKGKYVELRCDPISGHTALYWYRQSLGQGPEFLIYFQGTGAADDSGLPNDRFFAVRPEGSVSTLKIQRTERGDSAVYLCASSRGPAANTGELFFGEGSRLTVL.

The genes are TRBV18 and TRBJ1-5; D call uncertain. The CDR3 is 12 residues long. The V end lost 0 bases, the J end lost 9 bases, and 6 bases lay between the germline ends. Germline CDR1 and CDR2: KGHSH and LQKENI. CDR3 in amino acids: CASSPPDRPQHF. Here the CDR3 DNA reads TGTGCCAGCTCACCACCGGACCGGCCCCAGCATTTT. The whole variable domain, remainder taken from reference TRBV18 and TRBJ1-5, is NAGVMQNPRHLVRRRGQEARLRCSPMKGHSHVYWYRQLPEEGLKFMVYLQKENIIDESGMPKERFSAEFPKEGPSILRIQQVVRGDSAAYFCASSPPDRPQHFGDGTRLSIL.

The chain is built from TRBV6-5 and TRBJ2-1; no clear D. V was pared by 4 bases and J by 1 base, with 17 bases between. The CDR3 totals 17 residues. Germline V gene data show CDR1 as MNHEY and CDR2 as SVGAGI. The CDR3 bases are TGTGCCAGCAGTTCCCTATACGAGACACAATCCTACAATGAGCAGTTCTTC. Translation: CASSSLYETQSYNEQFF.

The V and J genes are TRBV20-1 and TRBJ1-4, with 11 bases lining up with TRBD1. Trimming took 5 bases from V and 5 from J; bases not matched to a gene: 7. CDR1 is DFQATT and CDR2 is SNEGSKA in the germline V gene (reference sequence). CDR3 size: 15 residues. DNA of the CDR3: TGCAGTGCTCCGGGACAGGGGGTCATCAATGAAAAACTGTTTTTT. This translates into CSAPGQGVINEKLFF.

This clonotype appeared many times. This chain links TRBV11-2 with TRBJ2-3; D possibly corresponds to TRBD1 (5 bases). Germline lookup yields CDR1 SGHAT and CDR2 FQNNGV. V lost 7 bases, J lost 2 bases, and 16 bases lay in between. The CDR3 runs 15 residues. The CDR3 nucleotides are TGTGCCAGCACCCAGATGACAGTCTCCACAGATACGCAGTATTTT. This sequence encodes CASTQMTVSTDTQYF.

The rearrangement uses TRBV4-1 and TRBJ1-1, with D hard to call. CDR1 and CDR2 (germline): MGHRA, YSYEKL. The CDR3 consists of 14 residues. The V end was cut by 8 bases, the J end by 1 base, with 14 bases between. The CDR3 spells CASRETLKNTEAFF. The CDR3 DNA sequence: TGCGCCAGCCGGGAGACACTTAAGAACACTGAAGCTTTCTTT.

The rearrangement uses TRBV15 and TRBJ2-4; TRBD1 aligns across 8 bases. The length of the CDR3 is 16 residues. Germline trimming cut 5 bases from V and 6 bases from J; bases unmatched to any gene: 12. CDR1 LNHNV and CDR2 YYDKDF come from the germline V gene (reference sequence). The CDR3: CATSSWTGLTLNIQYF. The CDR3 DNA follows: TGTGCCACCAGCTCATGGACAGGGCTTACCCTAAACATTCAGTACTTC.

In this sample, this clonotype turned up a few times. This chain links TRBV7-3 with TRBJ2-1, with a tentative D call TRBD1 (6 bases). Germline V gene data show CDR1 as SGHTA and CDR2 as FQGTGA. The V and J ends lost 4 bases and 8 bases respectively, with 9 bases between them. The CDR3 runs 12 residues. Here the CDR3 DNA reads TGTGCCAGCAGCTCACAGGGCTATGAGCAGTTCTTC. This sequence encodes CASSSQGYEQFF.

The chain is built from TRBV5-6 and TRBJ1-1; D unresolved. Trimming took off 0 bases at V and 6 bases at J, with 9 bases between the two ends. This CDR3 region has 13 residues. CDR1 and CDR2 (germline): SGHDT, YYEEEE. CDR3: CASSLGIYAEAFF. CDR3 nucleotide sequence: TGTGCCAGCAGCTTGGGGATATACGCTGAAGCTTTCTTT.

The gene calls are TRBV20-1 and TRBJ1-6, with no clear D. CDR3 length equals 15 residues. The V gene's germline CDR1 is DFQATT and CDR2 SNEGSKA (reference sequence). V was trimmed by 4 bases and J by 1 base, leaving 11 bases between them. This CDR3 reads CSATVRRSYNSPLHF. The CDR3 DNA reads TGCAGTGCTACCGTTAGGAGATCCTATAATTCACCCCTCCACTTT.

This clonotype was picked up a small number of times. V gene TRBV20-1 combines with J gene TRBJ1-2, with D maybe TRBD1 (5 bases). Germline CDR1 is DFQATT and CDR2 is SNEGSKA (reference sequence). Trimming cost V 0 bases and J 0 bases, with 8 bases left between them. CDR3 length equals 14 residues. CDR3 coding DNA: TGCAGTGCTAGAGAAAACAGGCCTAACTATGGCTACACCTTC. Protein sequence: CSARENRPNYGYTF.

The CDR3: CTSSQDARGSPMSYV. The CDR3 DNA follows: TGCACCAGCAGCCAAGACGCTCGGGGCAGCCCGATGTCGTACGTC. The genes are TRBV1 and TRBJ2-7; whether TRBD1, the table's D call, matches the DNA was not checked. TRBV1 counts as a pseudogene. The CDR3 consists of 15 residues.

This chain uses TRBV3-1 with TRBJ1-1; TRBD1 is a possible D gene (6 bases). V lost 5 bases and J lost 4, with 14 bases in between. This CDR3 contains 14 residues. CDR1 LGHDT and CDR2 YNNKEL come from the germline V gene (reference sequence). The CDR3 here is CASSYRVEGTEAFF. DNA of the CDR3: TGTGCCAGCAGCTACAGGGTGGAGGGCACTGAAGCTTTCTTT.

This clonotype was counted between two and nine times. The chain employs TRBV6-2 or TRBV6-3 and TRBJ2-2; TRBD1 matches at 9 bases. Germline V gene sequence: CDR1 MNHEY, CDR2 SVGEGT. V was clipped by 6 bases and J by 3 bases; unmatched bases: 2. The length of the CDR3 is 14 residues. DNA for the CDR3: TGTGCCAGCAGGAGACAGGGGGACACCGGGGAGCTGTTTTTT. It specifies CASRRQGDTGELFF.

This clonotype was seen a handful of times. V gene TRBV5-4 combines with J gene TRBJ1-2; 8 bases fit TRBD1. The CDR3 spans 13 residues. Unmatched junction bases numbered 7, after V lost 4 bases and J lost 8 bases. Germline V gene sequence: CDR1 SGHNT, CDR2 YYREEE (reference sequence). Here the CDR3 DNA reads TGTGCCAGCAGCCGCACGGGACAGGACGGCTACACCTTC. It encodes CASSRTGQDGYTF.

This clonotype was detected only a few times. The rearrangement uses TRBV6-1 and TRBJ1-5; D is ambiguous. Germline V gene sequence: CDR1 MNHNS, CDR2 SASEGT. The CDR3 totals 14 residues. V gave up 2 bases and J gave up 4 bases, with 9 bases separating them. The CDR3 nucleotides read TGTGCCAGCAGTGAAACGGTAGGGAATCAGCCCCAGCATTTT. Its protein product is CASSETVGNQPQHF.